The 29 T cell receptor beta chains given below trace back to one sample, sequenced in a study of blood T cell repertoires in COVID-19. Clones were read by immunoSEQ multiplex PCR, and TCRdb kept only the in-frame ones, dropping some. The sample lists approximately 280,000 clones; around 86% were seen once. The specimen was peripheral blood. The receptors derive from a man in his fifties or sixties with acute or convalescent COVID-19.

This chain links TRBV18 with TRBJ2-1, with TRBD2 matching 7 bases. The germline gives CDR1 KGHSH, CDR2 LQKENI. Trimming took 2 bases from V and 5 from J; bases not matched to a gene: 9. The CDR3 runs 16 residues. Here the CDR3 DNA reads TGTGCCAGCTCACCAAATCTAGGGACTACCAACAATGAGCAGTTCTTC. Protein product: CASSPNLGTTNNEQFF.

The chain combines TRBV9 with TRBJ1-2; D is uncertain. Germline CDR1 and CDR2: SGDLS and YYNGEE. CDR3 size: 15 residues. Trimming took off 0 bases at V and 0 bases at J, with 9 bases between the two ends. This CDR3 is CASSVAGYSNYGYTF. Here the CDR3 DNA reads TGTGCCAGCAGCGTAGCAGGATATTCTAACTATGGCTACACCTTC.

V usage is TRBV11-3 and J usage is TRBJ1-3; unclear D gene. V was trimmed by 5 bases and J by 0 bases, leaving 5 bases between them. There are 13 residues in the CDR3. Germline V lookup: CDR1 SGHNT, CDR2 YENEEA. The CDR3, as DNA: TGTGCCAGCAGCCTGAGCTCTGGAAACACCATATATTTT. This codes for CASSLSSGNTIYF.

V usage is TRBV19 and J usage is TRBJ2-2, with D uncertain. This CDR3 has 13 amino acids. V was shortened by 1 base and J by 6 bases, with 6 bases between the two germline ends. In germline, CDR1 is LNHDA, CDR2 SQIVND (reference sequence). The DNA of the CDR3 is TGTGCCAGTAGTATAGTGTCGGCCGGGGAGCTGTTTTTT. Residues: CASSIVSAGELFF.

The V gene is TRBV7-3, the J gene TRBJ2-7; D ambiguous. The germline gives CDR1 SGHTA, CDR2 FQGTGA. The V gene lost 0 bases and the J gene lost 2 bases, with 11 bases spanning the gap. The CDR3 totals 15 residues. The CDR3 region has the DNA TGTGCCAGCAGCTTAACTGCAGGATGGGCCTACGAGCAGTACTTC. Protein product: CASSLTAGWAYEQYF.

This clone has only one observation. The V call is TRBV6-5, the J call TRBJ1-6; D is ambiguous. Germline lookup yields CDR1 MNHEY and CDR2 SVGAGI. This CDR3 is built from 15 residues. V lost 6 bases and J 3 bases, leaving 12 bases between the germline ends. Here the CDR3 reads CASSRTSGYNSPLHF. As DNA, the CDR3 is TGTGCCAGCAGCCGTACTTCCGGCTATAATTCACCCCTCCACTTT.

The chain links TRBV6-5 to TRBJ1-6, with TRBD1 matching 8 bases. Per the germline V gene, CDR1 is MNHEY and CDR2 is SVGAGI. The CDR3 has 11 residues. J was trimmed by 15 bases and V by 6 bases; bases with no gene match: 4. The CDR3 protein is CASSPGQGLHF. The CDR3, as DNA: TGTGCCAGCAGCCCAGGACAGGGCCTCCACTTT.

This chain uses TRBV10-3 with TRBJ2-1; a possible D gene is TRBD2 (7 bases). The CDR3 spans 16 residues. Germline V gives CDR1 ENHRY, CDR2 SYGVKD. The germline V and J ends were trimmed by 5 bases and 2 bases, with 16 bases remaining between them. The CDR3 coding sequence is TGTGCCATCAGTCAACGGGGGGCCGCTGCCTACAATGAGCAGTTCTTC. This encodes CAISQRGAAAYNEQFF.

The chain employs TRBV19 and TRBJ1-5; D remains ambiguous. Germline V CDR1 and CDR2: LNHDA, SQIVND (reference sequence). The CDR3 has 14 residues. The V end lost 5 bases, the J end lost 4 bases, and 12 bases lay between the germline ends. The CDR3 nucleotides are TGTGCCAGTAGTCCCGGACGGGAAAATCAGCCCCAGCATTTT. The encoded protein is CASSPGRENQPQHF.

This chain connects TRBV2 to TRBJ2-4, with a weak D call TRBD1 (5 bases). Trimming left V 6 bases short and J 10 bases short, with 13 bases between. Germline V gives CDR1 SNHLY, CDR2 FYNNEI. The CDR3 length is 12 residues. CDR3 loop: CASSVDSSIQYF. The DNA of the CDR3 is TGTGCCAGCAGCGTTGACAGCTCAATTCAGTACTTC.

This clone appeared once. The chain couples TRBV6-5 to TRBJ2-7; maybe TRBD2 (6 bases). The CDR3 loop spans 13 amino acids. The V and J ends lost 2 bases and 3 bases respectively, with 8 bases between them. Germline V lookup: CDR1 MNHEY, CDR2 SVGAGI. CDR3 in DNA: TGTGCCAGCAGTTACGGGCGGGGCTACGAGCAGTACTTC. It codes for CASSYGRGYEQYF.

This clone was recorded only once. This sequence joins TRBV10-3 and TRBJ1-2; 8 bases agree with TRBD1. The germline CDR1 and CDR2 sequences are ENHRY and SYGVKD. The CDR3 covers 14 residues. V shed 6 bases and J 3 bases; nucleotides not matched to a gene: 6. In DNA, the CDR3 is TGTGCCATCAGGACAGGGGAAGAGGACTATGGCTACACCTTC. It is translated as CAIRTGEEDYGYTF.

The V and J genes are TRBV29-1 and TRBJ1-5; possible D gene TRBD1, 5 bases. Trimming left V 0 bases short and J 7 bases short, with 16 bases between. This CDR3 region has 15 residues. CDR1 is SQVTM, CDR2 ANQGSEA, per germline. The CDR3 spells CSVEDKGPWVQPQHF. CDR3 DNA sequence: TGCAGCGTTGAAGATAAGGGGCCGTGGGTCCAGCCCCAGCATTTT.

This rearrangement joins TRBV6-1 to TRBJ2-7, with D possibly matching TRBD1 (7 bases). The CDR3 extends over 13 amino acids. In germline, CDR1 is MNHNS, CDR2 SASEGT. Trimming pared 1 base from V and 6 bases from J, leaving 10 bases between. CDR3 sequence reads: CASSEDRGGEQYF. CDR3 nucleotide sequence: TGTGCCAGCAGTGAAGACAGGGGAGGCGAGCAGTACTTC.

This clone was detected only once. The chain carries TRBV5-1 and TRBJ2-3; D may be TRBD2 (6 bases). The CDR3 loop spans 14 amino acids. V was cut by 9 bases and J by 2 bases, with 16 bases left in between. Per the germline V gene, CDR1 is SGHRS and CDR2 is YFSETQ. The CDR3 nucleotides read TGCGCCACCGACGGGGGACCTAACACAGATACGCAGTATTTT. Its protein is CATDGGPNTDTQYF.

This clone was seen a handful of times. J is TRBJ2-2 and V is TRBV5-6; D not certain. V was cut by 0 bases and J by 6 bases, with 9 bases left in between. This CDR3 contains 14 residues. Germline lookup yields CDR1 SGHDT and CDR2 YYEEEE. The CDR3 sequence is CASSLVSEAGELFF. The DNA of the CDR3 is TGTGCCAGCAGCTTGGTCTCTGAGGCCGGGGAGCTGTTTTTT.

There are a few counts of this clone. The chain carries TRBV19 and TRBJ1-3; no clear D gene. This CDR3 is built from 15 residues. Germline lookup yields CDR1 LNHDA and CDR2 SQIVND (reference sequence). Between the trimmed V and J ends, which lost 7 bases and 3 bases, there was a span of 16 bases. CDR3 sequence (DNA): TGTGCCAGTAATAGCGGCAGGATCTTTGGAAACACCATATATTTT. It encodes CASNSGRIFGNTIYF.

The chain links TRBV7-9 to TRBJ2-7; no definite D call. CDR1 SEHNR and CDR2 FQNEAQ come from the germline V gene (reference sequence). This CDR3 comprises 12 residues. V lost 5 bases, J lost 6 bases, and 11 bases lay in between. The chain's CDR3 is CASSHAVAEQYF. In DNA form, the CDR3 reads TGTGCCAGCAGCCACGCGGTGGCCGAGCAGTACTTC.

Only one count was recorded for this clone. This chain links TRBV5-4 with TRBJ1-2, with 7 bases fitting TRBD1. The CDR3 totals 17 residues. Germline lookup yields CDR1 SGHNT and CDR2 YYREEE (reference sequence). Trimming cost V 5 bases and J 0 bases; bases outside gene matches: 13. CDR3 sequence (DNA): TGTGCCAGCAGACCGCCCCCCGCGGGACAGACTAACTATGGCTACACCTTC. Translated: CASRPPPAGQTNYGYTF.

The CDR3 protein is CASSENRQGFGYTF. In DNA, the CDR3 is TGTGCCAGCAGTGAAAATAGACAGGGTTTTGGCTACACCTTC. J is TRBJ1-2 and V is TRBV2, with 7 bases identical to TRBD1. The germline V gene encodes CDR1 SNHLY and CDR2 FYNNEI. V lost 2 bases to trimming and J lost 7 bases; unmatched junction nucleotides: 7. The CDR3 runs 14 residues. Full variable domain (outside the CDR3, taken from reference TRBV2 and TRBJ1-2): EPEVTQTPSHQVTQMGQEVILRCVPISNHLYFYWYRQILGQKVEFLVSFYNNEISEKSEIFDDQFSVERPDGSNFTLKIRSTKLEDSAMYFCASSENRQGFGYTFGSGTRLTVV.

The chain recombines TRBV9 with TRBJ2-1, with TRBD2 matching 10 bases. CDR3 length: 15 residues. CDR1 SGDLS and CDR2 YYNGEE come from the germline V gene. The V and J ends lost 4 bases and 0 bases, in that order; junction bases with no gene match: 1. The CDR3 loop reads CASSPSGSSYNEQFF. The CDR3, as DNA: TGTGCCAGCAGCCCTAGCGGGAGCTCCTACAATGAGCAGTTCTTC.

V usage is TRBV25-1 and J usage is TRBJ1-5; D may be TRBD1 (6 bases). The CDR3 loop spans 15 amino acids. Trimming shortened V by 3 bases and J by 1 base, and 10 bases separated the two germline ends. CDR1 and CDR2 from the germline V gene are MGHDK and SYGVNS. The chain's CDR3 is CASSDGTRSNQPQHF. CDR3 nucleotides: TGTGCCAGCAGTGATGGGACAAGGAGCAATCAGCCCCAGCATTTT. The variable domain in full, with the rest retrieved from reference TRBV25-1 and TRBJ1-5, is EADIYQTPRYLVIGTGKKITLECSQTMGHDKMYWYQQDPGMELHLIHYSYGVNSTEKGDLSSESTVSRIRTEHFPLTLESARPSHTSQYLCASSDGTRSNQPQHFGDGTRLSIL.

This clone was counted a few times. The chain carries TRBV30 and TRBJ2-2; unclear D gene. Germline values: CDR1 GTSNPN, CDR2 SVGIG (reference sequence). Trimming took 0 bases from V and 6 from J, leaving 8 bases between them. This CDR3 has 13 amino acids. The CDR3 DNA reads as TGTGCCTGGAGTGTAACAGCCCCCGGGGAGCTGTTTTTT. This encodes CAWSVTAPGELFF. Filled out from reference TRBV30 and TRBJ2-2, the complete variable domain reads SQTIHQWPATLVQPVGSPLSLECTVEGTSNPNLYWYRQAAGRGLQLLFYSVGIGQISSEVPQNLSASRPQDRQFILSSKKLLLSDSGFYLCAWSVTAPGELFFGEGSRLTVL.

Here the CDR3 DNA reads TGTGCCAGTAGTATAGCTAATTTATATGGCTACACCTTC. The encoded protein is CASSIANLYGYTF. The chain has TRBV19 and TRBJ1-2; D is uncertain. The CDR3 is made up of 13 amino acids. The V gene's germline CDR1 is LNHDA and CDR2 SQIVND (reference sequence). Trimming shortened V by 1 base and J by 5 bases, and 8 bases separated the two germline ends.

This rearrangement joins TRBV5-1 to TRBJ1-4, with 8 bases identical to TRBD1. CDR3 length: 16 residues. V shed 0 bases, J shed 3 bases, and the junction held 4 bases outside the gene matches. Germline V lookup: CDR1 SGHRS, CDR2 YFSETQ. CDR3 in amino acids: CASSLDRGASNEKLFF. CDR3 sequence (DNA): TGCGCCAGCAGCTTGGACAGGGGGGCGTCTAATGAAAAACTGTTTTTT.

The chain combines TRBV30 with TRBJ1-5; 9 nucleotides line up with TRBD1. Germline CDR1 and CDR2: GTSNPN and SVGIG (reference sequence). This CDR3 has 15 residues. With V trimmed by 4 bases and J by 2 bases, 6 bases remained unmatched. CDR3 sequence (DNA): TGTGCCTGGAACCTACAGGGGGCTCGCAATCAGCCCCAGCATTTT. It specifies CAWNLQGARNQPQHF.

J is TRBJ2-3 and V is TRBV9; TRBD1 is a possible D gene (6 bases). The length of the CDR3 is 16 residues. Germline V gene lookup returns CDR1 SGDLS and CDR2 YYNGEE. Trimming left V 3 bases short and J 3 bases short, with 17 bases between. CDR3 nucleotide sequence: TGTGCCAGCAGCGCCCCCTCACAGGGAAGGACAGATACGCAGTATTTT. This sequence encodes CASSAPSQGRTDTQYF.

The chain is built from TRBV3-1 (or the pseudogene TRBV3-2) and TRBJ2-5, with a tentative D call TRBD2 (5 bases). Germline CDR1 reads LGHDT; CDR2 reads YNNKEL (reference sequence). Trimming left V 1 base short and J 9 bases short, with 18 bases between. This CDR3 comprises 15 residues. This chain's CDR3 is CASSQGSAGGGSQYF. Written as DNA, the CDR3 is TGTGCCAGCAGCCAAGGCTCGGCGGGTGGTGGGTCCCAGTACTTC.

V and J are TRBV29-1 and TRBJ1-5; D is ambiguous. The V gene lost 8 bases and the J gene lost 10 bases, with 12 bases spanning the gap. The CDR3 runs 10 residues. Germline V gene sequence: CDR1 SQVTM, CDR2 ANQGSEA. CDR3 sequence reads: CSPRLRPQHF. The CDR3, as DNA: TGCAGCCCTAGGCTGCGTCCCCAGCATTTT. Supplemented by reference TRBV29-1 and TRBJ1-5, the full variable domain reads SAVISQKPSRDICQRGTSLTIQCQVDSQVTMMFWYRQQPGQSLTLIATANQGSEATYESGFVIDKFPISRPNLTFSTLTVSNMSPEDSSIYLCSPRLRPQHFGDGTRLSIL.